Sequencing of this T cell receptor beta chain was carried out in a study of cytomegalovirus exposure and HLA in healthy donors. In germline, CDR1 is MGHRA, CDR2 YSYEKL. This CDR3 has 17 residues. V shed 0 bases and J 1 base; nucleotides not matched to a gene: 5. The study ran its PCR with 60 Vbeta and 13 Jbeta primers. Libraries were prepared by immunoSEQ multiplex PCR; TCRdb keeps only in-frame clonotypes and omits some of them. This sample's clone table lists 130,000 or so clones. The receptor was derived from a man aged 18 to 30 in good health and CMV-seronegative. The chain combines TRBV4-1 with TRBJ2-1, with TRBD2 identical over 8 bases. What was sequenced was PBMCs. The DNA for the CDR3 is TGCGCCAGCAGCCAAGAAGGGCTAGCGGGTTCCTACAATGAGCAGTTCTTC. Its protein is CASSQEGLAGSYNEQFF.